The source of this T cell receptor beta chain is a study of blood T cell repertoires in COVID-19 (dated by TCRdb to 2020 to 2021). About the investigation overall: Samples from collaborators originated in the United States, Italy and Spain and spanned both the acute and convalescent phases of COVID-19. The material from the prospective study consisted of cDNA or gDNA derived from T cells, B-cell-depleted T cells, or PBMCs. Subjects who had been exposed to COVID-19, were actively infected with it, or had recovered from it provided the deeply sampled blood TCRbeta repertoires that made up the dataset. The repertoires were released in a freely available public database intended as a resource for research on the immune response to SARS-CoV-2. Samples came from the ongoing ImmuneRACE study (first 160 participants) plus 1,254 subjects from 6 global collaborators. Sample metadata almost always included a de-identified subject ID, COVID-19 status, age in years and sex. Where available, HLA class I and class II types were taken from metadata supplied by the sample provider and were not determined by assay-based typing. Study-wide findings and limitations: The quantity of clinical and demographic metadata differed by source and by participant and was supplied without curation.

The immunoSEQ Assay, a bias-controlled multiplex PCR, was used to amplify TCRbeta CDR3 regions from genomic DNA. The authors' pipeline ran thus. The number of nucleated cells in each sample was estimated from the amplification of reference gene primers within the assay. To quantify the absolute abundance of each unique TCRbeta CDR3 rearrangement, sequence reads were collapsed and filtered. For each sample, productive Simpson clonality was calculated as the square root of Simpson's diversity index over productive rearrangements. TCRdb provides this immuneACCESS table in a form limited to in-frame rearrangements. Some clones are lacking; in checked studies, under half of them reflect an unresolved V gene, and why the rest are absent is not known. V and J calls plus clone size are reproduced from that table; the DNA served to infer D and trimming. Counted in this sample were a few hundred thousand clones; around 85% of them appeared once. The ten largest clones capture approximately 4% of the sample.

Germline trimming amounts to 4 bases on V and 2 bases on J, with 8 as the count of junction bases outside the gene matches. Spanning cysteine to phenylalanine, the CDR3 consists of 17 amino acids. Only the CDR3 DNA stays, 51 bases, in frame from base 1. Sequences LNHDA (CDR1) and SQIVND (CDR2) are obtained from the germline V gene (reference sequence). Participants in the prospective study were aged about 18 to 100 years, lived in under 30 United States geographic areas, and enrolled through a virtual design. Cohort assignment in the prospective study relied on participant-reported clinical history from a screening survey and a study questionnaire. For ImmuneRACE Cohort 3, a participant was defined as recovered based on two consecutive negative NP/OP PCR tests, clearance by a healthcare professional, or resolution of symptoms. Each participant in the prospective study had whole blood, serum and a nasopharyngeal or oropharyngeal swab collected by mobile phlebotomists. Participants in the prospective study had the option to provide additional blood draws and questionnaires over an approximately 2-month period. Before DNA extraction, prospective study blood samples were shipped either frozen or at room temperature.

As regards this clone: Its antigen is unknown. Per-nucleotide qualities are absent, and no much larger clonotype sits a single base away.

The sample consisted of PBMCs or T cells enriched from blood (not recorded which). This sequence originates from a woman aged 25-40 years who had recovered from COVID-19. Rearrangement joined TRBV19 to TRBJ1-5; 10 central bases correspond to TRBD1. The CDR3 region reads CASSTAGTGDGNQPQHF. The bases read TGTGCCAGTAGTACCGCCGGGACAGGGGATGGCAATCAGCCCCAGCATTTT.